This TCR beta chain appears in the sequencing data of a study of blood T cell repertoires in COVID-19 (dated by TCRdb to the early 2020s). About the full investigation: Collaborator samples came from the United States, Italy and Spain and covered acute and convalescent phases of COVID-19. The material from the prospective study consisted of cDNA or gDNA derived from T cells, B-cell-depleted T cells, or PBMCs. Deeply sampled blood TCRbeta repertoires from subjects exposed to, actively infected with, or recovered from COVID-19 were included in the dataset. A freely available public database, intended as a resource for researchers studying the immune response to SARS-CoV-2, is where the repertoires were released. Samples came from the ongoing ImmuneRACE study (first 160 participants) plus 1,254 subjects from 6 global collaborators. Sample metadata almost always included a de-identified subject ID, COVID-19 status, age in years and sex. Where available, HLA class I and class II types were obtained from metadata supplied by the sample provider rather than from assay-based typing.

The immunoSEQ Assay, a bias-controlled multiplex PCR, was used to amplify TCRbeta CDR3 regions from genomic DNA. In the authors' own workflow: Within the assay, amplification of reference gene primers was used to estimate how many nucleated cells each sample contained. Sequence reads were collapsed and filtered to measure the absolute abundance of every unique TCRbeta CDR3 rearrangement. For each sample, productive Simpson clonality was calculated by taking the square root of Simpson's diversity index across productive rearrangements. TCRdb's version of the immuneACCESS table is confined to in-frame rearrangements and falls short of the full clone set. An unresolved V gene accounts for under half of the shortfall where checked; the remainder is of unknown origin. V and J calls and clone size follow that table, whereas D and trimming were derived from the DNA. In all, the sample holds a few hundred thousand clones, and more than 85% of those were seen once. Approximately 1% of the sample comes from the top ten.

Here is what the overall study found, with its caveats: How much clinical and demographic metadata was included differed by source and by participant, and the metadata was provided uncurated.

Enrolling through a virtual design, the prospective study's participants ranged in age from roughly 18 to 90 years and lived across 20 to 30 United States geographic areas. In the prospective study, participants were assigned to cohorts based on the clinical history participants reported in a screening survey and a study questionnaire. Recovered participants in ImmuneRACE Cohort 3 were defined as having two consecutive negative NP/OP PCR tests, clearance from a healthcare professional, or resolution of symptoms. In the prospective study, whole blood, serum and a nasopharyngeal or oropharyngeal swab were collected from each participant by mobile phlebotomists. Additional blood draws and questionnaires over an approximately 2-month period could optionally be provided by prospective study participants. Before DNA extraction, blood samples from the prospective study were shipped at room temperature or frozen.

The CDR3, from cysteine to phenylalanine, totals 14 residues. Kept here is only the CDR3 DNA, which spans 42 bases and is read in frame from base 1. CDR1 and CDR2 were assigned from the germline V gene (reference sequence) as LNHDA and SQIVND. V is reduced by 4 bases and J by 3 bases, leaving a spacing of 7 bases between them. This clone appeared once. Its antigen remains undetermined. No quality values exist for individual bases; no much larger clone is one base distant. The sample comprised PBMCs or T cells enriched from blood (not recorded which). The sequence was collected from a woman aged 25 to 39 who had recovered from COVID-19. Recombination connected TRBV19 to TRBJ2-6, with the D gene not confidently named. The CDR3 sequence is CASSTPGGANVLTF. The nucleotide sequence is given as TGTGCCAGTAGTACCCCGGGTGGGGCCAACGTCCTGACTTTC.